This TCR beta chain was found in a study of OX40 agonist ivuxolimab in advanced cancers. Study at large: Patients enrolled in dose escalation were diagnosed with hepatocellular carcinoma, melanoma, renal cell or head and neck cancer. Study-level findings and limits: Certain nonresponders additionally had low normalized T-cell clonal expansion.

A note on this clone: Its antigen is as yet unknown.

Generated by immunoSEQ multiplex PCR, the TCRdb table keeps only in-frame clones and is missing some. Of roughly 100,000 clones in the sample, around nine tenths were seen once. From germline, CDR1 is SGDLS and CDR2 YYNGEE. Losses at the gene ends were 0 bases for V and 5 bases for J; bases not matched to a gene: 5. The CDR3 runs 15 residues. Systemic immunosuppression or a history of autoimmune disease excluded patients. Patients had blood sampled at baseline and again on cycle 4 day 1 and cycle 7 day 1. This TCR was recovered from an adult with an advanced solid tumor such as melanoma, head and neck, liver or kidney cancer. The chain is built from TRBV9 and TRBJ2-1; 7 nucleotides match TRBD2. The sample was CD4+ or CD8+ T cells sorted from blood, taken in a trial of the OX40 agonist ivuxolimab. For the CDR3, the DNA is TGTGCCAGCAGCGTAGCCGGGAGGACAAACAATGAGCAGTTCTTC. Its translation: CASSVAGRTNNEQFF.